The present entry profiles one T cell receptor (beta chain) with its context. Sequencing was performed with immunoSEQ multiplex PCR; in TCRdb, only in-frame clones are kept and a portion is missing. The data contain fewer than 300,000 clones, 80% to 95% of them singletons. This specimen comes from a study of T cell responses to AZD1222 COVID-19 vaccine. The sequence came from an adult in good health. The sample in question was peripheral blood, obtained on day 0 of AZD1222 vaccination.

The CDR3: CASSPLVGRRQYF. DNA of the CDR3: TGTGCCAGCAGTCCCCTCGTGGGACGGAGGCAGTACTTC. The J gene is TRBJ2-7, the V gene TRBV6-5, with D possibly called TRBD1 or TRBD2 (5 bases each). This CDR3 is built from 13 residues. The germline gives CDR1 MNHEY, CDR2 SVGAGI. The V end was cut by 5 bases, the J end by 9 bases, with 17 bases between.